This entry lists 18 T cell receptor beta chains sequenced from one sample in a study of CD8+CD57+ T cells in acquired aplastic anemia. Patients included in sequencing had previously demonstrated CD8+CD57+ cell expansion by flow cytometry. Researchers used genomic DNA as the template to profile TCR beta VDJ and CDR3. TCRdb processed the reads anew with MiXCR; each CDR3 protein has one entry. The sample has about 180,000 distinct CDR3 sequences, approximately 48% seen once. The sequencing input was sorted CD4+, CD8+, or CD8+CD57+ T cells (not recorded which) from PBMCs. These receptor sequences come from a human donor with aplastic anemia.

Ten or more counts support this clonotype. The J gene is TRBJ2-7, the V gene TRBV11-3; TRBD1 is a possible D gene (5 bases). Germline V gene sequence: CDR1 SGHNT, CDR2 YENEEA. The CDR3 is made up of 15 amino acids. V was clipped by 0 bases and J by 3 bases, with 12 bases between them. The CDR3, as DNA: TGTGCCAGCAGCTTAGATTCTGGCAGGGACTACGAGCAGTACTTC. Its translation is CASSLDSGRDYEQYF.

CDR3 residues: CASTLERGGLNTEAFF. The CDR3 DNA reads TGTGCCAGCACCCTCGAGAGAGGAGGTCTGAACACTGAAGCTTTCTTT. The V gene is TRBV2, the J gene TRBJ1-1; no clear D. From germline, CDR1 is SNHLY and CDR2 FYNNEI. The V end was cut by 7 bases, the J end by 0 bases, with 18 bases between. The CDR3 spans 16 residues.

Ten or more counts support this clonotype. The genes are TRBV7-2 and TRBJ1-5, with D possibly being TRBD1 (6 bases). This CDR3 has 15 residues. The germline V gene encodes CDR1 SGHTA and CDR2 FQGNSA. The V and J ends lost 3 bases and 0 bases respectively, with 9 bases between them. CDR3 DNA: TGTGCCAGCAGCTTTCTACAGGGTAGCAATCAGCCCCAGCATTTT. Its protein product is CASSFLQGSNQPQHF.

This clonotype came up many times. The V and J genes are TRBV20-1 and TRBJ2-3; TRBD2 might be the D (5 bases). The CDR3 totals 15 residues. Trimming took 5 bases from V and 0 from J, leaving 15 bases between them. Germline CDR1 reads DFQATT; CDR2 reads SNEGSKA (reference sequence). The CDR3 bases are TGCAGTGCTGACCGAGGGCTACACAGCACAGATACGCAGTATTTT. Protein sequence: CSADRGLHSTDTQYF.

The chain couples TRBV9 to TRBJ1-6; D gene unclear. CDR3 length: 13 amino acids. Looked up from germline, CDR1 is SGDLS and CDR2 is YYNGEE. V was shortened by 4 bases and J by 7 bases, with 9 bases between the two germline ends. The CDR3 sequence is CASSSHPNSPLHF. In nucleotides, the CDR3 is TGTGCCAGCAGCTCTCACCCGAATTCACCCCTCCACTTT.

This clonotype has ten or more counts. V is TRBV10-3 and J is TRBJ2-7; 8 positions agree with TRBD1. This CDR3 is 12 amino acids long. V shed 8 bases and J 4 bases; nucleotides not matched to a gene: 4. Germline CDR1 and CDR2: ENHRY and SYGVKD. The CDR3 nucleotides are TGTGCCATCGCAACAGGGGGATACGAGCAGTACTTC. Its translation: CAIATGGYEQYF.

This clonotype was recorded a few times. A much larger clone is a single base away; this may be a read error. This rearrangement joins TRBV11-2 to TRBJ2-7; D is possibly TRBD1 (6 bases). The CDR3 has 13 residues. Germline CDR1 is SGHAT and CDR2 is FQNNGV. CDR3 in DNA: TGTGCCGGCAGGTACCAGGGGTCCTACGAGCAGTACTTC. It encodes CAGRYQGSYEQYF. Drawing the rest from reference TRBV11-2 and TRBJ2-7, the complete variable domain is EAGVAQSPRYKIIEKRQSVAFWCNPISGHATLYWYQQILGQGPKLLIQFQNNGVVDDSQLPKDRFSAERLKGVDSTLKIQPAKLEDSAVYLCAGRYQGSYEQYFGPGTRLTVT.

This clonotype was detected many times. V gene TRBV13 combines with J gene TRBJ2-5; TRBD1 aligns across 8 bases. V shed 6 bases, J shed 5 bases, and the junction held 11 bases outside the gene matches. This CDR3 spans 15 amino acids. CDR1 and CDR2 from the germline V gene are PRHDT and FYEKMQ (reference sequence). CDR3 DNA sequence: TGTGCCAGCAGTCCCACCCGGGACAGGACGGAGACCCAGTACTTC. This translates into CASSPTRDRTETQYF.

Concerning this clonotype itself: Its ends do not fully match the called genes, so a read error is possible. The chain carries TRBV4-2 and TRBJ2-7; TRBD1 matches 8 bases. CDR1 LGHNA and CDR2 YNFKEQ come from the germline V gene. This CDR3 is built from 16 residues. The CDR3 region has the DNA TGTGCCAGCAGCCGGGAACGGACAGGGACTTCCTACAAGCAGTACTTC. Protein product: CASSRERTGTSYKQYF.

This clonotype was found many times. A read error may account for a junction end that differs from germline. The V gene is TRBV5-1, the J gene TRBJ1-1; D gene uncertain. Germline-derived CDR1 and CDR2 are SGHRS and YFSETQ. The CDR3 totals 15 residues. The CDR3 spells CASSLGAGMNTEAFF. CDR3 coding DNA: TGTGCCAGCAGCTTGGGTGCGGGGATGAACACTGAAGCTTTCTTT.

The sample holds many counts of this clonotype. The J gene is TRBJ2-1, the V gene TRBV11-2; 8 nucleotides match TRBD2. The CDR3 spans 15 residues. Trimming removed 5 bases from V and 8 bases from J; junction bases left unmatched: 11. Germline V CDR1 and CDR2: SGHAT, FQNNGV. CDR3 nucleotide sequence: TGTGCCAGCAGCCCGAAAAGCGGGGGACTGCATGAGCAGTTCTTC. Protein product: CASSPKSGGLHEQFF.

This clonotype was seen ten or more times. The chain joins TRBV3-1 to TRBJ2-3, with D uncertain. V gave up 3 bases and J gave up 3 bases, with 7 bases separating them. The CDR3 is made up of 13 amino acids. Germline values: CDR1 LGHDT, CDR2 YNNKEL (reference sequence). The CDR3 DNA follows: TGTGCCAGCAGCCAGTTGGTGACAGATACGCAGTATTTT. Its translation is CASSQLVTDTQYF.

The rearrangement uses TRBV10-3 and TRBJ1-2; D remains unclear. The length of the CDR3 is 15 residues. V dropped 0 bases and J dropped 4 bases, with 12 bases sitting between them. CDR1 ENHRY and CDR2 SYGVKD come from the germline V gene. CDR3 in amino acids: CAISESEGSSYGYTF. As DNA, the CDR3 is TGTGCCATCAGTGAGTCGGAGGGAAGTAGCTATGGCTACACCTTC.

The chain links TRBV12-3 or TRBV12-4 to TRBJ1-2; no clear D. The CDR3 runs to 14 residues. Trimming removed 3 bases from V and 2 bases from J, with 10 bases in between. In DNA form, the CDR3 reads TGTGCCAGCAGTTTTCGTGGGAGCAACTATGGCTACACCTTC. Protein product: CASSFRGSNYGYTF.

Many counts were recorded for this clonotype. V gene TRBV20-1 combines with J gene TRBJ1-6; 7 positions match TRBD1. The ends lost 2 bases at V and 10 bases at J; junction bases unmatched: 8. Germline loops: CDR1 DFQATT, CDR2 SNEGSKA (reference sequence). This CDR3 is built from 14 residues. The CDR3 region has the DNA TGCAGTGCTAGAACAGGGGAGCGGCGGTCACCCCTCCACTTT. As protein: CSARTGERRSPLHF.

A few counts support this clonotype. In nucleotides, the CDR3 is TGCAGTGCTAGGGCAAACAGGGGGCGCATGAACACTGAAGCTTTCTTT. Translating gives CSARANRGRMNTEAFF. The chain links TRBV20-1 to TRBJ1-1; TRBD1 agrees at 9 bases. This CDR3 is built from 16 residues. From germline, CDR1 is DFQATT and CDR2 SNEGSKA (reference sequence). Trimming at V came to 3 bases and at J to 0 bases, leaving 8 bases not matched to a gene.

The chain's CDR3 is CSGGQMNTEAFF. The CDR3 coding sequence is TGCAGTGGGGGACAGATGAACACTGAAGCTTTCTTT. The chain has TRBV20-1 and TRBJ1-1, with 7 nucleotides matching TRBD1. The CDR3 is 12 residues long. The germline gives CDR1 DFQATT, CDR2 SNEGSKA (reference sequence). The V segment lost 7 bases and the J segment 0 bases; nucleotides outside the gene matches: 2.

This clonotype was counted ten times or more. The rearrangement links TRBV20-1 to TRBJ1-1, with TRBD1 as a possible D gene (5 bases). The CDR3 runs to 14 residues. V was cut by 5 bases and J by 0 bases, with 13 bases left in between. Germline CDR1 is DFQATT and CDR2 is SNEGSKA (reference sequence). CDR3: CSARKGPLNTEAFF. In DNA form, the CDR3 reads TGCAGTGCTCGGAAGGGACCGTTGAACACTGAAGCTTTCTTT.